This TCR beta chain is from a study of T cell changes during pregnancy in multiple sclerosis. Trimming left V 0 bases short and J 1 base short, with 14 bases between. Germline CDR1 reads SQVTM; CDR2 reads ANQGSEA. CDR3 length: 16 amino acids. Produced via immunoSEQ multiplex PCR; TCRdb's table is partial and in-frame only. The table includes just over 80,000 clones, 90% to 95% detected once. The chain recombines TRBV29-1 with TRBJ2-3; D may be TRBD2 (6 bases). The receptor was isolated from a female donor with multiple sclerosis, enrolled in a pregnancy study. The sequences come from peripheral blood, collected in the second trimester of pregnancy. The CDR3 loop is CSVEDLGTGGTDTQYF. The CDR3 coding sequence is TGCAGCGTTGAAGACTTAGGGACGGGAGGCACAGATACGCAGTATTTT.